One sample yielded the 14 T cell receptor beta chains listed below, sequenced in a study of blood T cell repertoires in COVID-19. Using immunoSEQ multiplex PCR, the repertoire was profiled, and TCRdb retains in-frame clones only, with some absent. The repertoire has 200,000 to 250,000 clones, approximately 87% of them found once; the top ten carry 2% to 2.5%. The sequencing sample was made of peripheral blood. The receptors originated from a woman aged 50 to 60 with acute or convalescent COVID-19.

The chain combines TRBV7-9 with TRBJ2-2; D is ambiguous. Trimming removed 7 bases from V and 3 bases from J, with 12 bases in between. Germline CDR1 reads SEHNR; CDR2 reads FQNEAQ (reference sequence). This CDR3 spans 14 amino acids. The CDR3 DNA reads TGTGCCAGCACTAAAGCCCCATACACCGGGGAGCTGTTTTTT. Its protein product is CASTKAPYTGELFF. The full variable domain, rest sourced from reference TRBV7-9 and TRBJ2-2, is DTGVSQNPRHKITKRGQNVTFRCDPISEHNRLYWYRQTLGQGPEFLTYFQNEAQLEKSRLLSDRFSAERPKGSFSTLEIQRTEQGDSAMYLCASTKAPYTGELFFGEGSRLTVL.

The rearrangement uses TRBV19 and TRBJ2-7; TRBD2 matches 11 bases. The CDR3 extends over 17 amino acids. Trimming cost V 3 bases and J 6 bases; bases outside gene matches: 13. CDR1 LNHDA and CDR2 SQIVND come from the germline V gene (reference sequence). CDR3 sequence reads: CASSIAGITSGGFEQYF. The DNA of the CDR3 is TGTGCCAGTAGTATCGCGGGGATAACTAGCGGGGGCTTCGAGCAGTACTTC.

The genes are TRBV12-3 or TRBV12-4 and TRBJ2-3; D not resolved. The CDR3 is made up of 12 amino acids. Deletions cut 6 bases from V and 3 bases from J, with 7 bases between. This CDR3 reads CASRPSTDTQYF. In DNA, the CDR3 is TGTGCCAGCAGACCTAGTACAGATACGCAGTATTTT.

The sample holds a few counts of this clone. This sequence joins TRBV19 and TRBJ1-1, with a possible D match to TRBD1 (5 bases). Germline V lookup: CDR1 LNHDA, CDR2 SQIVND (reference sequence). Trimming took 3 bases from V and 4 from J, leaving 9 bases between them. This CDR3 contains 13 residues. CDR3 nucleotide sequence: TGTGCCAGTAGTATCAGGGCGACCACTGAAGCTTTCTTT. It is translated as CASSIRATTEAFF.

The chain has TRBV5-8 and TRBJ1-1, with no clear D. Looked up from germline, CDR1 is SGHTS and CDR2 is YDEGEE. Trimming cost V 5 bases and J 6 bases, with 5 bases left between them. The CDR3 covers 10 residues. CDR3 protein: CASSSSEAFF. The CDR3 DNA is TGTGCCAGCAGTTCGTCTGAAGCTTTCTTT.

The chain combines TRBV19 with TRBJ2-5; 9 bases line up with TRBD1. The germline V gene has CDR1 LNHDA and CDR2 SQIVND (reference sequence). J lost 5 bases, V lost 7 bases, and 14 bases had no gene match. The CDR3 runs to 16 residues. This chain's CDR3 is CASTAGTGISGETQYF. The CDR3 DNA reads TGTGCCAGTACCGCCGGGACAGGGATCTCTGGCGAGACCCAGTACTTC.

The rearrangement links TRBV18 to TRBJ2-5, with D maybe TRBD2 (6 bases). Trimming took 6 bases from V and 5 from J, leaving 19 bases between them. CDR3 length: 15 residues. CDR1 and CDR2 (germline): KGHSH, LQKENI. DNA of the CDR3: TGTGCCAGCTCCCCAAGGTCCAGTGGAGGGGAGACCCAGTACTTC. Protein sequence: CASSPRSSGGETQYF.

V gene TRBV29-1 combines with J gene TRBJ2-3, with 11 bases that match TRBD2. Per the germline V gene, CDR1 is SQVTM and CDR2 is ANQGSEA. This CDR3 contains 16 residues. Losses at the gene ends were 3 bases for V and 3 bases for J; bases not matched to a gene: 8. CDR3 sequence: CSVDPHSGGATDTQYF. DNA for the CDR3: TGCAGCGTTGACCCCCATAGCGGGGGGGCAACAGATACGCAGTATTTT.

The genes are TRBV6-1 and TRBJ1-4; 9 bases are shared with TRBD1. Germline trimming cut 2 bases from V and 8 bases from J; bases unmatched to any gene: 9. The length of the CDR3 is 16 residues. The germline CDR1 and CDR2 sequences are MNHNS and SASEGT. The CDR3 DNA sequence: TGTGCCAGCAGTGAACTCTCGGGACAGGGTGGAGAAAAACTGTTTTTT. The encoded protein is CASSELSGQGGEKLFF.

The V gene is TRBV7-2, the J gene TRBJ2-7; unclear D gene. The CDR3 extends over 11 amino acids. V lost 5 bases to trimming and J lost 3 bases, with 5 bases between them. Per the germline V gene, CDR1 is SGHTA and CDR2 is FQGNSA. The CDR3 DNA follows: TGTGCCAGCAGCACCAGCTACGAGCAGTACTTC. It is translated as CASSTSYEQYF.

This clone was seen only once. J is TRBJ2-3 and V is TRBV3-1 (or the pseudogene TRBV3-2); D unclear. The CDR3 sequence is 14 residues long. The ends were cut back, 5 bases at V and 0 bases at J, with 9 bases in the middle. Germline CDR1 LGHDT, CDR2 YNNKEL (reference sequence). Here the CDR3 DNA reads TGTGCCAGCAGCTTAACGAGGAGCACAGATACGCAGTATTTT. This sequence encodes CASSLTRSTDTQYF.

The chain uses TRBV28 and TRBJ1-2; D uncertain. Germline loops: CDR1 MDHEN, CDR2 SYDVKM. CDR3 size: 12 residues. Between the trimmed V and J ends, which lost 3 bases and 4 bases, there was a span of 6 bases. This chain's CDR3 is CASSFVGYGYTF. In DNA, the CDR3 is TGTGCCAGCAGTTTCGTCGGCTATGGCTACACCTTC.

The CDR3 spells CAVRPSGNTIYF. The DNA for the CDR3 is TGTGCCGTCAGGCCGTCTGGAAACACCATATATTTT. This chain connects TRBV7-9 to TRBJ1-3; D is undetermined. The V gene lost 11 bases and the J gene lost 1 base, with 9 bases spanning the gap. This CDR3 comprises 12 residues. Germline assignment: CDR1 SEHNR and CDR2 FQNEAQ (reference sequence).

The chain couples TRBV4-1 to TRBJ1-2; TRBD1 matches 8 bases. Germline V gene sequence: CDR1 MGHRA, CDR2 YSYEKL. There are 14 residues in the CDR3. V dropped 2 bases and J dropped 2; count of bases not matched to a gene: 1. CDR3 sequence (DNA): TGCGCCAGCAGCCAAAGACAGGGGAACTATGGCTACACCTTC. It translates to CASSQRQGNYGYTF.